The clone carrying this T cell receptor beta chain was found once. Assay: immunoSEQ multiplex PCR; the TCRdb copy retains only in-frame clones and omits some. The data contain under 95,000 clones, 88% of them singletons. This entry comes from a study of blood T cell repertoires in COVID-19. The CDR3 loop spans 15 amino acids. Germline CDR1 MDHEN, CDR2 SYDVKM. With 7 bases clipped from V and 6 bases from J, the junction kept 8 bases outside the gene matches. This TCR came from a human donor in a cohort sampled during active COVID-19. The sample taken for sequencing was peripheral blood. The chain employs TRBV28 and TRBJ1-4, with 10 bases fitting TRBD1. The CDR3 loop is CASTPYGTGDEKLFF. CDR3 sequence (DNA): TGTGCCAGCACCCCCTACGGGACAGGGGATGAAAAACTGTTTTTT.